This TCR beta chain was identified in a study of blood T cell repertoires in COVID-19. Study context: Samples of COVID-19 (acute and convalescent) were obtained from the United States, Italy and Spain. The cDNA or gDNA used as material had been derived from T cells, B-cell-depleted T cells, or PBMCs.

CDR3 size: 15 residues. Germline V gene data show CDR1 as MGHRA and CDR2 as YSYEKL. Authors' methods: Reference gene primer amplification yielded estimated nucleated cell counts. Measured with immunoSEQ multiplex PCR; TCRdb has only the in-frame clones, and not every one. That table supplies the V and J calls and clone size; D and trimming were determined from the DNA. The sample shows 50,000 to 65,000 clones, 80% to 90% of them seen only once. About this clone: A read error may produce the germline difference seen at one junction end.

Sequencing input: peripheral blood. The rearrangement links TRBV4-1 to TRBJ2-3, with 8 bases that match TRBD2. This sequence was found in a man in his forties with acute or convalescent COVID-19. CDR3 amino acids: CASSHPGGLGDTQYF. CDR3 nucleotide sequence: TGCGCCAGTAGCCATCCGGGGGGGCTTGGAGATACGCAGTATTTT.